Below, 21 T cell receptor beta chains from the same sample are listed, as sequenced in a study of T cell repertoires in cytomegalovirus infection. TCRdb reprocessed the reads via MiXCR and lists one record per CDR3 protein. The data hold about 140,000 distinct CDR3 sequences, with roughly 6% observed a single time. The sequencing sample was made of PBMCs. These receptors came from a human donor in good health (CMV status not recorded). Some clones in this sample may be carry-over from other donors' samples.

In this sample, this clonotype turned up many times. The V call is TRBV7-2, the J call TRBJ2-1, with 9 bases matching TRBD2. CDR1 and CDR2 from the germline V gene are SGHTA and FQGNSA. The CDR3 consists of 16 residues. The junction had 13 bases not matched to a gene; V was cut back by 4 bases and J by 9 bases. As DNA, the CDR3 is TGTGCCAGCAGCTCGCACTCTAGCGGGGTGTTTTCTGAGCAGTTCTTC. Translation: CASSSHSSGVFSEQFF. The full variable domain, with the rest looked up from reference TRBV7-2 and TRBJ2-1, is GAGVSQSPSNKVTEKGKDVELRCDPISGHTALYWYRQSLGQGLEFLIYFQGNSAPDKSGLPSDRFSAERTGGSVSTLTIQRTQQEDSAVYLCASSSHSSGVFSEQFFGPGTRLTVL.

J is TRBJ2-1 and V is TRBV2; D is perhaps TRBD2 (6 bases). The CDR3 consists of 15 residues. Trimming shortened V by 6 bases and J by 4 bases, and 16 bases separated the two germline ends. The germline gives CDR1 SNHLY, CDR2 FYNNEI. The CDR3 sequence is CASRKTGVVYNEQFF. CDR3 coding DNA: TGTGCCAGCAGGAAGACGGGGGTTGTATACAATGAGCAGTTCTTC.

This clonotype was detected ten times or more. The chain combines TRBV7-2 with TRBJ2-3; no firm D call. Germline V CDR1 and CDR2: SGHTA, FQGNSA. The CDR3 spans 16 residues. Trimming pared 1 base from V and 0 bases from J, leaving 11 bases between. The CDR3 DNA sequence: TGTGCCAGCAGCTTAGTGTCCTACCCTAGCACAGATACGCAGTATTTT. It is translated as CASSLVSYPSTDTQYF. The variable domain in full, completed from reference TRBV7-2 and TRBJ2-3, reads GAGVSQSPSNKVTEKGKDVELRCDPISGHTALYWYRQSLGQGLEFLIYFQGNSAPDKSGLPSDRFSAERTGGSVSTLTIQRTQQEDSAVYLCASSLVSYPSTDTQYFGPGTRLTVL.

Many counts were recorded for this clonotype. The chain employs TRBV7-6 and TRBJ1-5; D perhaps matches TRBD1 (5 bases). This CDR3 region has 17 residues. CDR1 and CDR2 (germline): SGHVS, FNYEAQ. The germline V and J ends were trimmed by 3 bases and 5 bases, with 20 bases remaining between them. CDR3: CASSFPPGEGDYQPQHF. The DNA of the CDR3 is TGTGCCAGCAGCTTCCCCCCCGGGGAAGGGGATTATCAGCCCCAGCATTTT.

This clonotype has a count of ten or more. This rearrangement joins TRBV20-1 to TRBJ1-5, with no clear D. CDR1 and CDR2 from the germline V gene are DFQATT and SNEGSKA (reference sequence). This CDR3 is 12 amino acids long. Trimming took 1 base from V and 6 from J, leaving 7 bases between them. The CDR3 bases are TGCAGTGCTAGAGTAGGGTTTCAGCCCCAGCATTTT. This gives the protein CSARVGFQPQHF.

At least ten counts were recorded for this clonotype. This rearrangement joins TRBV29-1 to TRBJ2-1; possible D gene TRBD2, 7 bases. V lost 6 bases and J 9 bases, leaving 27 bases between the germline ends. The CDR3 is 16 amino acids. CDR1 and CDR2 (germline): SQVTM, ANQGSEA. CDR3 residues: CSVPQGGIWGYGEQFF. The CDR3 DNA reads TGCAGCGTCCCACAGGGAGGGATTTGGGGGTACGGTGAGCAGTTCTTC.

The chain carries TRBV5-1 and TRBJ2-3; the D call may be TRBD1 or TRBD2 (7 bases each). V lost 3 bases and J lost 4, with 15 bases in between. Looked up from germline, CDR1 is SGHRS and CDR2 is YFSETQ. The CDR3 loop spans 15 amino acids. The CDR3 DNA sequence: TGCGCCAGCAGCTCGAGCAGGGGGGGGGCAGATACGCAGTATTTT. As protein: CASSSSRGGADTQYF.

This clonotype has ten or more counts. The chain couples TRBV7-9 to TRBJ2-5, with a weak D call TRBD2 (5 bases). The V end lost 4 bases, the J end lost 1 base, and 10 bases lay between the germline ends. The CDR3 is 14 amino acids. Looked up from germline, CDR1 is SEHNR and CDR2 is FQNEAQ (reference sequence). This CDR3 reads CASSSGNLQETQYF. The CDR3 bases are TGTGCCAGCAGCTCCGGGAACCTCCAAGAGACCCAGTACTTC.

This clonotype appeared many times. J is TRBJ1-6 and V is TRBV11-2; D uncertain. Between the trimmed V and J ends, which lost 0 bases and 9 bases, there was a span of 9 bases. The length of the CDR3 is 14 residues. CDR1 SGHAT and CDR2 FQNNGV come from the germline V gene. CDR3 in DNA: TGTGCCAGCAGCTTAGATTTTGGGGTTTCACCCCTCCACTTT. Translated, it gives CASSLDFGVSPLHF.

This clonotype occurred a few times. V and J are TRBV28 and TRBJ2-7; D perhaps matches TRBD2 (6 bases). Between the trimmed V and J ends, which lost 2 bases and 2 bases, there was a span of 10 bases. Germline CDR1 reads MDHEN; CDR2 reads SYDVKM. The CDR3 runs to 14 residues. The CDR3 protein is CASSLAWGAYEQYF. CDR3 nucleotide sequence: TGTGCCAGCAGTTTAGCCTGGGGGGCCTACGAGCAGTACTTC.

This clonotype was seen a handful of times. The V call is TRBV27, the J call TRBJ1-1; no firm D call. The germline CDR1 and CDR2 sequences are MNHEY and SMNVEV (reference sequence). V was cut by 3 bases and J by 1 base, with 18 bases left in between. The CDR3 is 17 amino acids. The CDR3 reads CASSFERIGLPNTEAFF. CDR3 coding DNA: TGTGCCAGCAGTTTTGAGCGAATTGGACTCCCGAACACTGAAGCTTTCTTT.

This clonotype was seen repeatedly, ten times or more. The chain joins TRBV29-1 to TRBJ1-4, with a weak D call TRBD1 (5 bases). This CDR3 spans 13 amino acids. V was cut by 6 bases and J by 5 bases, with 13 bases left in between. CDR1 is SQVTM, CDR2 ANQGSEA, per germline. CDR3 DNA sequence: TGCAGCGTCGCTCTTTCAGGGAATGAAAAACTGTTTTTT. This sequence encodes CSVALSGNEKLFF.

This clonotype was seen at least ten times. The chain combines TRBV7-9 with TRBJ2-3; D is perhaps TRBD1 (6 bases). V lost 3 bases to trimming and J lost 0 bases, with 13 bases between them. This CDR3 comprises 16 residues. CDR1 is SEHNR and CDR2 is FQNEAQ in the germline V gene (reference sequence). Here the CDR3 DNA reads TGTGCCAGCAGCTTTACGACAGGACCAAGCACAGATACGCAGTATTTT. This gives the protein CASSFTTGPSTDTQYF.

This clonotype was picked up many times. This chain uses TRBV7-8 with TRBJ2-2, with D tentatively TRBD1 (5 bases). Per the germline V gene, CDR1 is SGHVS and CDR2 is FQNEAQ. V shed 4 bases and J shed 1 base, with 7 bases lying between them. The CDR3 is 14 residues long. The CDR3 protein is CASSSGLNTGELFF. Here the CDR3 DNA reads TGTGCCAGCAGCTCAGGGTTGAACACCGGGGAGCTGTTTTTT. The complete variable domain, with remaining parts taken from reference TRBV7-8 and TRBJ2-2, reads GAGVSQSPRYKVAKRGQDVALRCDPISGHVSLFWYQQALGQGPEFLTYFQNEAQLDKSGLPSDRFFAERPEGSVSTLKIQRTQQEDSAVYLCASSSGLNTGELFFGEGSRLTVL.

The CDR3 nucleotides read TGTGCCAGTAGTATGGGGGTAGCTAGGGTCAGGGAGACCCAGTACTTC. As protein: CASSMGVARVRETQYF. The V gene is TRBV19, the J gene TRBJ2-5; D is tentatively TRBD1 or TRBD2 (5 bases each). Germline V gives CDR1 LNHDA, CDR2 SQIVND (reference sequence). There are 16 residues in the CDR3. V gave up 3 bases and J gave up 5 bases, with 19 bases separating them.

This clonotype was observed many times. The V gene is TRBV6-1, the J gene TRBJ1-5; no reliable D call. CDR1 MNHNS and CDR2 SASEGT come from the germline V gene. The V gene lost 5 bases and the J gene lost 2 bases, with 16 bases spanning the gap. The CDR3 extends over 16 amino acids. Here the CDR3 reads CASSLAGFPGNQPQHF. CDR3 nucleotides: TGTGCCAGCAGTCTAGCTGGGTTTCCCGGCAATCAGCCCCAGCATTTT.

This clonotype was counted at least ten times. V and J are TRBV12-3 or TRBV12-4 and TRBJ2-7; 8 nucleotides agree with TRBD2. The CDR3 is 16 amino acids. With 4 bases clipped from V and 4 bases from J, the junction kept 12 bases outside the gene matches. CDR3 DNA: TGTGCCAGCAGTTCCCCTTCCGCGGGGGGCACGTACGAGCAGTACTTC. It translates to CASSSPSAGGTYEQYF.

This clonotype was seen repeatedly, ten times or more. The chain links TRBV20-1 to TRBJ2-5; maybe TRBD2 (6 bases). The V gene's germline CDR1 is DFQATT and CDR2 SNEGSKA (reference sequence). CDR3 length: 13 residues. Deletions cut 2 bases from V and 3 bases from J, with 10 bases between. CDR3 sequence reads: CSARHGGEETQYF. DNA for the CDR3: TGCAGTGCTAGACACGGGGGTGAAGAGACCCAGTACTTC.

This clonotype appeared many times. The genes are TRBV6-1 and TRBJ1-3; D call uncertain. V lost 7 bases and J lost 0, with 10 bases in between. The CDR3 runs to 14 residues. From germline, CDR1 is MNHNS and CDR2 SASEGT. The CDR3 nucleotides read TGTGCCAGCACCCCCCGGGACTCTGGAAACACCATATATTTT. Encoded protein: CASTPRDSGNTIYF.

This clonotype was counted only a few times. The V gene is TRBV10-3, the J gene TRBJ1-1, with D unresolved. Trimming cost V 2 bases and J 4 bases, with 8 bases left between them. CDR3 length: 13 amino acids. Germline CDR1 and CDR2: ENHRY and SYGVKD. This chain's CDR3 is CAISEMRGTEAFF. The CDR3 region has the DNA TGTGCCATCAGTGAGATGCGGGGCACTGAAGCTTTCTTT.

The genes are TRBV15 and TRBJ2-5, with 8 bases lining up with TRBD2. V was pared by 0 bases and J by 5 bases, with 8 bases of the junction left unmatched. The CDR3 loop spans 16 amino acids. CDR1 and CDR2 from the germline V gene are LNHNV and YYDKDF (reference sequence). DNA of the CDR3: TGTGCCACCAGCAGAGATCTTACTAGCGGTGCCGAGACCCAGTACTTC. Encoded protein: CATSRDLTSGAETQYF.